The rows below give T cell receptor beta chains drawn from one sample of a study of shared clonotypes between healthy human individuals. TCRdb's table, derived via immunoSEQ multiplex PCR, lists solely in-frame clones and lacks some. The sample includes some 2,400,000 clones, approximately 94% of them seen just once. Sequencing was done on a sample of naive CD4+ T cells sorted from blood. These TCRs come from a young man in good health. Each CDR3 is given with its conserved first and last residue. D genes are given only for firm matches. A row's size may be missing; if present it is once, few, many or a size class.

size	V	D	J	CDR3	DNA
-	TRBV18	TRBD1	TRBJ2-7	CASSPSGQDREQYF	TGTGCCAGCTCACCATCAGGACAGGATCGCGAGCAGTACTTC
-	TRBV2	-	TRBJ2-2	CASSGWNTGELFF	TGTGCCAGCAGTGGTTGGAACACCGGGGAGCTGTTTTTT
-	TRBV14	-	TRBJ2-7	CASSQVWDGGTYEQYF	TGTGCCAGCAGCCAAGTTTGGGACGGCGGGACCTACGAGCAGTACTTC
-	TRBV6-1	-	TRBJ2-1	CASFQLGNEQFF	TGTGCCAGCTTCCAATTGGGAAATGAGCAGTTCTTC
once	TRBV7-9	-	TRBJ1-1	CASSLEVGEAFF	TGTGCCAGCAGCTTAGAAGTAGGAGAAGCTTTCTTT
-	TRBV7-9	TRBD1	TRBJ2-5	CASSLGQIPYQETQYF	TGTGCCAGCAGCCTGGGACAGATTCCCTACCAAGAGACCCAGTACTTC
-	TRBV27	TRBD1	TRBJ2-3	CASSTDRIASDTQYF	TGTGCCAGCAGTACGGACAGGATAGCTTCAGATACGCAGTATTTT
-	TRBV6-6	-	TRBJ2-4	CASSQTRGLAKNIQYF	TGTGCCAGCAGTCAAACCAGGGGCTTAGCCAAAAACATTCAGTACTTC
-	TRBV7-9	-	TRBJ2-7	CASSPPISYEQYF	TGTGCCAGCAGCCCACCAATCTCCTACGAGCAGTACTTC
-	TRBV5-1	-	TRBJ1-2	CASSDSNYGYTF	TGCGCCAGCAGCGACAGCAACTATGGCTACACCTTC
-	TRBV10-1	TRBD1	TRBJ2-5	CASSESRGRETQYF	TGCGCCAGCAGTGAGTCGAGGGGGCGGGAGACCCAGTACTTC
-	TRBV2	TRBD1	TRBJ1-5	CASSAWTGAELPQHF	TGTGCCAGCAGTGCTTGGACAGGGGCGGAACTTCCCCAGCATTTT
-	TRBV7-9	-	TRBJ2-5	CASSGDPETQYF	TGTGCCAGCAGCGGGGATCCGGAGACCCAGTACTTC
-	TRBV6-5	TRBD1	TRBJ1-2	CASKTLGQLYGYTF	TGTGCCAGCAAGACGCTGGGACAGCTCTATGGCTACACCTTC
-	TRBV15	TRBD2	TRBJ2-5	CATSRVGGGRGQETQYF	TGTGCCACCAGCAGAGTTGGAGGCGGGAGAGGACAAGAGACCCAGTACTTC
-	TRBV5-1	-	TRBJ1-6	CASSSGGVGEGPLHF	TGCGCCAGCAGCTCCGGCGGAGTTGGGGAGGGACCCCTCCACTTT
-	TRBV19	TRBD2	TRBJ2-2	CASSSGLAGNTGELFF	TGTGCCAGTAGTTCGGGACTAGCGGGTAACACCGGGGAGCTGTTTTTT
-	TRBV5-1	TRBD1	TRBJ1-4	CASSKGQQGEKLFF	TGCGCCAGCAGCAAGGGACAGCAAGGTGAAAAACTGTTTTTT
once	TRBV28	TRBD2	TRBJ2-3	CASSSPGLGTDTQYF	TGTGCCAGCAGTTCCCCGGGACTAGGCACAGATACGCAGTATTTT
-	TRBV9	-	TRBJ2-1	CASSFQPGDEQFF	TGTGCCAGCAGCTTCCAACCGGGGGATGAGCAGTTCTTC
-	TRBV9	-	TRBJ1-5	CASSQGVSNQPQHF	TGTGCCAGCAGCCAAGGGGTAAGCAATCAGCCCCAGCATTTT
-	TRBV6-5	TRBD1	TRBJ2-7	CASSYRGTGNYEQYF	TGTGCCAGCAGTTACCGTGGGACAGGGAACTACGAGCAGTACTTC
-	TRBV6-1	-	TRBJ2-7	CASSEWGGAGYEQYF	TGTGCCAGCAGTGAATGGGGGGGGGCAGGCTACGAGCAGTACTTC
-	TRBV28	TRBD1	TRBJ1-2	CASSSLDRTNYGYTF	TGTGCCAGCAGTTCTCTGGACAGGACAAACTATGGCTACACCTTC
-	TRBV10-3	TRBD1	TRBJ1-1	CAISLDRGTEAFF	TGTGCCATCAGCTTGGACAGGGGTACTGAAGCTTTCTTT
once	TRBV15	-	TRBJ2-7	CATSRDVGVGPYEQYF	TGTGCCACCAGCAGAGATGTCGGGGTGGGACCCTACGAGCAGTACTTC
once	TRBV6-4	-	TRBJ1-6	CASSDGNSPLHF	TGTGCCAGCAGTGACGGGAATTCACCCCTCCACTTT
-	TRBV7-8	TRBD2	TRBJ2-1	CASSPDPAAGSYNEQFF	TGTGCCAGCAGCCCCGACCCCGCAGCGGGGAGTTACAATGAGCAGTTCTTC
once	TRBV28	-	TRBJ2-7	CASSFAWGGEQYF	TGTGCCAGCAGTTTCGCGTGGGGCGGCGAGCAGTACTTC
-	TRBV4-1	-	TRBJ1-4	CASSRVGGDSVKLFF	TGCGCCAGCAGCCGAGTGGGAGGGGATTCGGTAAAACTGTTTTTT
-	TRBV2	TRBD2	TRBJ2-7	CASSATSGGPYEQYF	TGTGCCAGCAGTGCGACTAGCGGGGGACCTTACGAGCAGTACTTC
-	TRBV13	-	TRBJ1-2	CASSLQWDRDHGYTF	TGTGCCAGCAGCTTACAATGGGATAGGGACCATGGCTACACCTTC
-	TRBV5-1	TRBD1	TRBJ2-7	CASSWDSLTSEQYF	TGCGCCAGCAGCTGGGACAGCTTGACCTCCGAGCAGTACTTC
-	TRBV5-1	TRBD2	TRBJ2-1	CASSSGSGSTQQFF	TGCGCCAGCAGCTCAGGTAGCGGGAGTACCCAGCAGTTCTTC
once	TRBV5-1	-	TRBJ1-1	CASSLAVEDTEAFF	TGCGCCAGCAGCTTGGCCGTTGAGGACACTGAAGCTTTCTTT
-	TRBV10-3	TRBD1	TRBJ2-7	CAISDPGQGARARLDYEQYF	TGTGCCATCAGTGACCCGGGACAGGGGGCGCGGGCTAGACTCGATTACGAGCAGTACTTC
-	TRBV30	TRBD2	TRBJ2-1	CAWSAGTSGEQFF	TGTGCCTGGAGTGCCGGGACTAGCGGAGAGCAGTTCTTC
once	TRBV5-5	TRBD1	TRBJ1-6	CASRPRQGSSYNSPLHF	TGTGCCAGCAGACCCCGACAGGGAAGCTCCTATAATTCACCCCTCCACTTT